This is a list of T cell receptor beta chains from one sample in a study of post-analysis software for immune sequencing data. From the PCR reads, TCRdb called clonotypes with MiXCR, one entry per CDR3 protein. The repertoire holds hundreds of thousands of distinct CDR3 sequences, with 35% to 45% as singletons. Sequences were obtained from blood. The origin of the receptors is a girl aged 10-17 years with multiple sclerosis. CDR3s include the opening cysteine and the closing phenylalanine or tryptophan. D genes are given only for firm matches. A row's size may be missing; if present it is once, few, many or a size class.

V gene: TRBV28; D gene: -; clone size: few; J gene: TRBJ1-1; CDR3 protein: CASSSGGARRTEAFF; CDR3 DNA: TGTGCCAGCAGTTCTGGGGGGGCGCGGAGAACTGAAGCTTTCTTT
V gene: TRBV6-6; D gene: -; clone size: once; J gene: TRBJ1-4; CDR3 protein: CAGSPPIRAGEKLFF; CDR3 DNA: TGTGCCGGCAGTCCACCGATAAGGGCAGGGGAAAAACTGTTTTTT
V gene: TRBV20-1; D gene: TRBD1; clone size: many; J gene: TRBJ2-7; CDR3 protein: CSARDRDSLYEQYF; CDR3 DNA: TGCAGTGCTAGAGACCGGGACAGTCTCTACGAGCAGTACTTC
V gene: TRBV5-1; D gene: -; clone size: many; J gene: TRBJ1-1; CDR3 protein: CASSERGQSQAQAFF; CDR3 DNA: TGCGCCAGCAGCGAGAGGGGCCAGTCTCAAGCCCAAGCTTTCTTT
V gene: TRBV29-1; D gene: TRBD1; clone size: -; J gene: TRBJ2-7; CDR3 protein: CSVSTLGTGTYEQYF; CDR3 DNA: TGCAGCGTTTCCACTTTGGGGACAGGAACCTACGAGCAGTACTTC
V gene: TRBV7-2; D gene: -; clone size: many; J gene: TRBJ1-2; CDR3 protein: CASSLEQYYGYTF; CDR3 DNA: TGTGCCAGCAGCTTAGAACAGTACTATGGCTACACCTTC
V gene: TRBV7-9; D gene: TRBD1; clone size: few; J gene: TRBJ2-7; CDR3 protein: CASSLAQGDYEQYF; CDR3 DNA: TGTGCCAGCAGCTTAGCTCAGGGGGACTACGAGCAGTACTTC
V gene: TRBV3-1; D gene: TRBD1; clone size: many; J gene: TRBJ1-6; CDR3 protein: CASSGGQGTSPLHF; CDR3 DNA: TGTGCCAGCAGCGGGGGACAGGGAACTTCACCCCTCCACTTT
V gene: TRBV20-1; D gene: TRBD2; clone size: -; J gene: TRBJ2-1; CDR3 protein: CSAREGGAGVGEEQFF; CDR3 DNA: TGCAGTGCTAGAGAAGGCGGAGCGGGAGTGGGGGAAGAGCAGTTCTTC
V gene: TRBV20-1; D gene: -; clone size: many; J gene: TRBJ2-1; CDR3 protein: CSARGISAANNEQFF; CDR3 DNA: TGCAGTGCTAGAGGAATCAGCGCCGCCAACAATGAGCAGTTCTTC
V gene: TRBV5-8; D gene: TRBD1; clone size: many; J gene: TRBJ1-4; CDR3 protein: CASSLGDGTVNEKLFF; CDR3 DNA: TGTGCCAGCAGCTTAGGGGATGGGACAGTGAATGAAAAACTGTTTTTT
V gene: TRBV7-9; D gene: TRBD1; clone size: many; J gene: TRBJ1-2; CDR3 protein: CASRANRGKAYGYTF; CDR3 DNA: TGTGCCAGCAGAGCTAACAGGGGGAAGGCCTATGGCTACACCTTC
V gene: TRBV9; D gene: TRBD2; clone size: -; J gene: TRBJ2-5; CDR3 protein: CASSPQASGRAFREQYF; CDR3 DNA: TGTGCCAGCAGCCCACAGGCAAGCGGGAGGGCCTTTAGGGAGCAGTACTTC
V gene: TRBV6-6; D gene: -; clone size: few; J gene: TRBJ1-5; CDR3 protein: CASRTPGQLQPQHF; CDR3 DNA: TGTGCCAGCCGAACCCCCGGGCAATTACAGCCCCAGCATTTT
V gene: TRBV20-1; D gene: TRBD2; clone size: many; J gene: TRBJ2-1; CDR3 protein: CSAGGIRLAGTNEQFF; CDR3 DNA: TGCAGTGCCGGGGGGATCCGGCTAGCGGGTACGAATGAGCAGTTCTTC
V gene: TRBV4-1; D gene: -; clone size: many; J gene: TRBJ1-5; CDR3 protein: CASSHEGTTNQPQHF; CDR3 DNA: TGCGCCAGCAGCCATGAGGGGACCACCAATCAGCCCCAGCATTTT
V gene: TRBV7-9; D gene: TRBD2; clone size: many; J gene: TRBJ2-1; CDR3 protein: CASSLELAGTYNEQFF; CDR3 DNA: TGTGCCAGCAGCTTAGAACTAGCGGGAACCTACAATGAGCAGTTCTTC
V gene: TRBV5-1; D gene: -; clone size: -; J gene: TRBJ2-7; CDR3 protein: CASSLAGKSYEQYF; CDR3 DNA: TGCGCCAGCAGCTTGGCCGGAAAGTCCTACGAGCAGTACTTC
V gene: TRBV20-1; D gene: -; clone size: -; J gene: TRBJ1-1; CDR3 protein: CSVRGMNTEAFF; CDR3 DNA: TGCAGTGTTCGGGGGATGAACACTGAAGCTTTCTTT
V gene: TRBV6-5; D gene: TRBD1; clone size: many; J gene: TRBJ2-7; CDR3 protein: CASARDRVSYEQYF; CDR3 DNA: TGTGCCAGCGCGCGGGACAGGGTGTCCTACGAGCAGTACTTC
V gene: TRBV20-1; D gene: -; clone size: many; J gene: TRBJ2-5; CDR3 protein: CSARTETQYF; CDR3 DNA: TGCAGTGCTAGGACGGAGACCCAGTACTTC
V gene: TRBV2; D gene: -; clone size: many; J gene: TRBJ2-3; CDR3 protein: CASSEGDTQYF; CDR3 DNA: TGTGCCAGCAGTGAAGGAGATACGCAGTATTTT
V gene: TRBV24-1; D gene: TRBD2; clone size: many; J gene: TRBJ2-3; CDR3 protein: CATSDVGGGADTQYF; CDR3 DNA: TGTGCCACCAGTGATGTGGGCGGGGGAGCAGATACGCAGTATTTT
V gene: TRBV12-3/TRBV12-4; D gene: -; clone size: many; J gene: TRBJ1-2; CDR3 protein: CASSPPRPGGYGYTF; CDR3 DNA: TGTGCCAGCAGTCCGCCTAGACCCGGAGGATATGGCTACACCTTC
V gene: TRBV6-6; D gene: TRBD2; clone size: many; J gene: TRBJ2-1; CDR3 protein: CASSYSTSADHNEQFF; CDR3 DNA: TGTGCCAGCAGTTACTCGACTAGCGCTGATCACAATGAGCAGTTCTTC
V gene: TRBV2; D gene: -; clone size: few; J gene: TRBJ1-1; CDR3 protein: CASNRNPGGGTEAFF; CDR3 DNA: TGTGCCAGCAACAGAAACCCCGGGGGAGGCACTGAAGCTTTCTTT
V gene: TRBV24-1; D gene: -; clone size: once; J gene: TRBJ2-4; CDR3 protein: CATSDVAAKNIQYF; CDR3 DNA: TGTGCCACCAGTGATGTGGCAGCCAAAAACATTCAGTACTTC
V gene: TRBV14; D gene: -; clone size: -; J gene: TRBJ2-3; CDR3 protein: CASSQDGRFTDTQYF; CDR3 DNA: TGTGCCAGCAGTCAAGACGGGAGATTCACAGATACGCAGTATTTT
V gene: TRBV6-6; D gene: TRBD2; clone size: many; J gene: TRBJ2-7; CDR3 protein: CATGTSSYEQYF; CDR3 DNA: TGTGCCACCGGGACTAGCTCCTACGAGCAGTACTTC
V gene: TRBV12-3/TRBV12-4; D gene: -; clone size: few; J gene: TRBJ2-5; CDR3 protein: CASRPPAVETQYF; CDR3 DNA: TGTGCCAGCAGGCCCCCCGCGGTGGAGACCCAGTACTTC
V gene: TRBV5-1; D gene: -; clone size: -; J gene: TRBJ1-1; CDR3 protein: CASSLRAVNTEAFF; CDR3 DNA: TGCGCCAGCAGCTTAAGGGCGGTGAACACTGAAGCTTTCTTT
V gene: TRBV2; D gene: TRBD1; clone size: many; J gene: TRBJ1-1; CDR3 protein: CASSGSFRDRGSGTEAFF; CDR3 DNA: TGTGCCAGCAGTGGTAGTTTCCGGGACAGGGGGTCGGGCACTGAAGCTTTCTTT
V gene: TRBV6-1; D gene: -; clone size: many; J gene: TRBJ1-2; CDR3 protein: CASSEAQRSYGYTF; CDR3 DNA: TGTGCCAGCAGTGAAGCCCAACGATCCTATGGCTACACCTTC
V gene: TRBV3-1; D gene: -; clone size: -; J gene: TRBJ1-1; CDR3 protein: CASNQGPVAGNTEAFF; CDR3 DNA: TGTGCCAGCAACCAAGGGCCCGTGGCAGGGAACACTGAAGCTTTCTTT
V gene: TRBV4-1; D gene: -; clone size: few; J gene: TRBJ1-5; CDR3 protein: CASSQEGGDGQPQHF; CDR3 DNA: TGCGCCAGCAGCCAAGAAGGTGGGGACGGCCAGCCCCAGCATTTT
V gene: TRBV12-3/TRBV12-4; D gene: -; clone size: many; J gene: TRBJ1-1; CDR3 protein: CASRDGRHTEAFF; CDR3 DNA: TGTGCCAGCAGGGATGGGCGGCACACTGAAGCTTTCTTT
V gene: TRBV13; D gene: -; clone size: few; J gene: TRBJ1-4; CDR3 protein: CASSLGAEEKLFF; CDR3 DNA: TGTGCCAGCAGCTTAGGGGCAGAGGAAAAACTGTTTTTT
V gene: TRBV9; D gene: -; clone size: -; J gene: TRBJ2-1; CDR3 protein: CASSRDPSYNEQFF; CDR3 DNA: TGTGCCAGCAGCCGGGACCCGTCCTACAATGAGCAGTTCTTC
V gene: TRBV11-3; D gene: -; clone size: -; J gene: TRBJ2-1; CDR3 protein: CAGSSLRDSNNEQFF; CDR3 DNA: TGTGCCGGCAGCTCACTCCGGGACTCAAACAATGAGCAGTTCTTC
V gene: TRBV29-1; D gene: -; clone size: few; J gene: TRBJ1-2; CDR3 protein: CSVETGTSYYGYTF; CDR3 DNA: TGCAGCGTGGAAACCGGGACATCGTACTATGGCTACACCTTC
V gene: TRBV4-2; D gene: TRBD2; clone size: many; J gene: TRBJ2-3; CDR3 protein: CASSQDRRAGGPTDTQYF; CDR3 DNA: TGTGCCAGCAGCCAAGATCGGCGCGCGGGGGGGCCCACAGATACGCAGTATTTT
V gene: TRBV5-1; D gene: TRBD1; clone size: -; J gene: TRBJ2-5; CDR3 protein: CASSLDPGQGQETQYF; CDR3 DNA: TGCGCCAGCAGCTTGGACCCCGGACAGGGGCAAGAGACCCAGTACTTC
V gene: TRBV6-2/TRBV6-3; D gene: TRBD2; clone size: many; J gene: TRBJ2-1; CDR3 protein: CASSYLAGSYNEQFF; CDR3 DNA: TGTGCCAGCAGTTATTTAGCGGGGTCCTACAATGAGCAGTTCTTC
V gene: TRBV7-8; D gene: TRBD2; clone size: many; J gene: TRBJ2-3; CDR3 protein: CASSLITSGSTDTQYF; CDR3 DNA: TGTGCCAGCAGCTTAATAACTAGCGGGAGTACAGATACGCAGTATTTT
V gene: TRBV6-6; D gene: -; clone size: many; J gene: TRBJ2-1; CDR3 protein: CASSYSGGLNEQFF; CDR3 DNA: TGTGCCAGCAGTTACTCGGGGGGCCTCAATGAGCAGTTCTTC
V gene: TRBV28; D gene: -; clone size: -; J gene: TRBJ2-7; CDR3 protein: CASSKGAHEQYF; CDR3 DNA: TGTGCCAGCAGTAAAGGGGCCCACGAGCAGTACTTC
V gene: TRBV10-3; D gene: TRBD1; clone size: many; J gene: TRBJ1-2; CDR3 protein: CAIRADRDTHGYTF; CDR3 DNA: TGTGCCATCAGAGCGGACAGGGACACTCATGGCTACACCTTC
V gene: TRBV6-1; D gene: TRBD2; clone size: -; J gene: TRBJ2-3; CDR3 protein: CASVGLAGDRTDTQYF; CDR3 DNA: TGTGCCAGCGTTGGTCTAGCGGGGGACCGCACAGATACGCAGTATTTT
V gene: TRBV11-2; D gene: TRBD2; clone size: many; J gene: TRBJ2-5; CDR3 protein: CASSLIQGGWETQYF; CDR3 DNA: TGTGCCAGCAGCTTAATCCAGGGAGGGTGGGAGACCCAGTACTTC
V gene: TRBV7-9; D gene: -; clone size: -; J gene: TRBJ1-2; CDR3 protein: CASSRNSLNYGYTF; CDR3 DNA: TGTGCCAGCAGTCGGAACAGCTTAAACTATGGCTACACCTTC
V gene: TRBV4-1; D gene: TRBD2; clone size: -; J gene: TRBJ2-7; CDR3 protein: CASSRLSGASRNEQYF; CDR3 DNA: TGCGCCAGCAGTCGGCTTAGCGGGGCATCCAGGAACGAGCAGTACTTC
V gene: TRBV7-9; D gene: -; clone size: many; J gene: TRBJ1-2; CDR3 protein: CASSSLRGGKTNYGYTF; CDR3 DNA: TGTGCCAGCAGCTCCTTAAGGGGAGGCAAGACTAACTATGGCTACACCTTC
V gene: TRBV7-2; D gene: -; clone size: many; J gene: TRBJ2-5; CDR3 protein: CASSLARNGGEKTQYF; CDR3 DNA: TGTGCCAGCAGCTTAGCACGGAACGGGGGCGAAAAGACCCAGTACTTC
V gene: TRBV20-1; D gene: TRBD2; clone size: many; J gene: TRBJ2-7; CDR3 protein: CSAKGERENEQYF; CDR3 DNA: TGCAGTGCTAAGGGCGAGCGGGAGAACGAGCAGTACTTC
V gene: TRBV3-1; D gene: TRBD2; clone size: -; J gene: TRBJ2-4; CDR3 protein: CASSQGVLAGVVKNIQYF; CDR3 DNA: TGTGCCAGCAGCCAAGGGGTTCTAGCGGGGGTGGTCAAAAACATTCAGTACTTC
V gene: TRBV24-1; D gene: -; clone size: many; J gene: TRBJ2-1; CDR3 protein: CAAGRRDEQFF; CDR3 DNA: TGTGCCGCCGGGCGGCGGGATGAGCAGTTCTTC
V gene: TRBV15; D gene: -; clone size: many; J gene: TRBJ1-5; CDR3 protein: CATSRDPGSNQPQHF; CDR3 DNA: TGTGCCACCAGCAGAGATCCAGGGAGCAATCAGCCCCAGCATTTT
V gene: TRBV20-1; D gene: -; clone size: few; J gene: TRBJ2-3; CDR3 protein: CSARYYMEADTQYF; CDR3 DNA: TGCAGTGCTAGATATTACATGGAGGCAGATACGCAGTATTTT
V gene: TRBV28; D gene: -; clone size: many; J gene: TRBJ2-1; CDR3 protein: CASSLYPQGRFVHEQFF; CDR3 DNA: TGTGCCAGCAGTTTATATCCCCAGGGGCGGTTCGTCCATGAGCAGTTCTTC